This T cell receptor (beta chain) was observed in a study of control samples from healthy donors and cancer patients. This clone has just one count. Only in-frame clones appear in the TCRdb table, and some are missing; sequencing was by immunoSEQ multiplex PCR. The top ten hold approximately 20% of the sample, which has about 100,000 clones, roughly 84% seen once. The CDR3 spans 14 residues. With 6 bases removed from V and 2 bases from J, the gap between germline ends came to 14 bases. Per germline, CDR1 MNHEY and CDR2 SVGAGI. The sequencing input was blood. The clonotype originates from a woman aged 45 to 65 in good health. V is TRBV6-5 and J is TRBJ2-7; D tentatively reads TRBD1 or TRBD2 (7 bases each). The CDR3 protein is CASSAQGGPYEQYF. The DNA for the CDR3 is TGTGCCAGCAGCGCTCAGGGGGGGCCCTACGAGCAGTACTTC.